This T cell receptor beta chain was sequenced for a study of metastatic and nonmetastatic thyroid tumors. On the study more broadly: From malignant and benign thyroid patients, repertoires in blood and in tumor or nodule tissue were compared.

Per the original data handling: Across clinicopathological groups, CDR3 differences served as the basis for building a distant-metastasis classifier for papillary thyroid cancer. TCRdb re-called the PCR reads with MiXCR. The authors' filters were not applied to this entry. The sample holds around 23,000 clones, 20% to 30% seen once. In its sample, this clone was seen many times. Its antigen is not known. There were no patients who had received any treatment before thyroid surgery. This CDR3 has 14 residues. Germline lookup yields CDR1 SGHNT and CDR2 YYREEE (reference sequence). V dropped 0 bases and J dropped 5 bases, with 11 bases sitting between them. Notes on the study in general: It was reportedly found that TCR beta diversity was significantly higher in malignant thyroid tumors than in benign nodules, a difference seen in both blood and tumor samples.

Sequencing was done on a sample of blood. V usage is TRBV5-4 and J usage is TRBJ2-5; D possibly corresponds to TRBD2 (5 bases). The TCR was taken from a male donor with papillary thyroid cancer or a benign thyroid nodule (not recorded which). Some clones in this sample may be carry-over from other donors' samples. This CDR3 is CASSLVSGGETQYF. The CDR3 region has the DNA TGTGCCAGCAGCTTGGTTTCGGGCGGGGAGACCCAGTACTTC. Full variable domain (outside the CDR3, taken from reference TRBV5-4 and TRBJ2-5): ETGVTQSPTHLIKTRGQQVTLRCSSQSGHNTVSWYQQALGQGPQFIFQYYREEENGRGNFPPRFSGLQFPNYSSELNVNALELDDSALYLCASSLVSGGETQYFGPGTRLLVL.